This record concerns one T cell receptor (beta chain) sequence. What it binds is unknown. TCRdb keeps only in-frame clones here, not all; method: immunoSEQ multiplex PCR. Altogether about 22,000 clones are present, roughly 84% being singletons, with the ten largest covering 35% to 40%. This record belongs to a study of OX40 agonist ivuxolimab in advanced cancers. On the study more broadly: The dose of intravenous ivuxolimab that patients received every 2 weeks ranged from 0.01 to 10 mg/kg. One patient with hepatocellular carcinoma and two with cutaneous melanoma, three in all, had partial responses. Enrolled patients in dose escalation had cancers that were hepatocellular carcinoma, melanoma, renal cell or head and neck cancer. Overall study results and limits: Some nonresponders likewise displayed low normalized T-cell clonal expansion.

CDR1 and CDR2 (germline): PRHDT, FYEKMQ (reference sequence). This CDR3 is 15 amino acids long. V lost 5 bases and J 3 bases, leaving 14 bases between the germline ends. Sequencing used CD4+ or CD8+ T cells sorted from blood, obtained in a trial of the OX40 agonist ivuxolimab. This chain joins TRBV13 and TRBJ2-1, with D perhaps assigned TRBD1 or TRBD2 (5 bases each). The sequence was collected from an adult with an advanced solid tumor such as melanoma, head and neck, liver or kidney cancer. This CDR3 reads CASSPDGTSYNEQFF. CDR3 bases: TGTGCCAGCAGCCCCGACGGGACCAGCTACAATGAGCAGTTCTTC.